Sequencing of this T cell receptor (beta chain) was carried out in a study of CD8 T cells in ankylosing spondylitis. Trimming took off 0 bases at V and 6 bases at J, with 15 bases between the two ends. The CDR3 is 15 amino acids. The germline gives CDR1 SNHLY, CDR2 FYNNEI. TCRdb recomputed calls from the 5' RACE reads with MiXCR, one row per CDR3 protein. The sample lists 250,000 to 400,000 distinct CDR3 sequences, under 14% occurring once. This chain links TRBV2 with TRBJ2-7; D is perhaps TRBD2 (5 bases). The material sequenced was blood, either unsorted or a sorted T cell fraction (not recorded which). The sequence was collected from a female donor with ankylosing spondylitis or in good health (not recorded which). This chain's CDR3 is CASSEALRRNGEQYF. The CDR3 region has the DNA TGTGCCAGCAGTGAAGCGCTTCGGAGGAACGGCGAGCAGTACTTC.